Presented here are 10 T cell receptor beta chains from one specimen sequenced in a study of liver allograft versus peripheral blood T cells. For the study at large: Liver transplant recipients had T cell receptor repertoires compared between transplanted liver and peripheral blood.

TCRdb fed the reads into MiXCR, producing one record per CDR3 protein. Here the sample spans 1,500 to 2,000 distinct CDR3 sequences, over 14% being singletons. The source of these receptors is a human patient who had a liver transplant. Some T cells may be provided by the graft donor.

By its share, this clonotype is medium-sized (0.01 to 0.1%). V is TRBV28 and J is TRBJ1-6; D gene uncertain. Per germline, CDR1 MDHEN and CDR2 SYDVKM. The V gene lost 6 bases and the J gene lost 5 bases, with 5 bases spanning the gap. The CDR3 is made up of 12 amino acids. In DNA, the CDR3 is TGTGCCAGCAGGCCGCATAATTCACCCCTCCACTTT. Translation gives CASRPHNSPLHF. Variable domain in full (rest from reference TRBV28 and TRBJ1-6): DVKVTQSSRYLVKRTGEKVFLECVQDMDHENMFWYRQDPGLGLRLIYFSYDVKMKEKGDIPEGYSVSREKKERFSLILESASTNQTSMYLCASRPHNSPLHFGNGTRLTVT.

This clonotype rates as medium-sized. This chain connects TRBV30 to TRBJ1-2; D is unclear. CDR1 is GTSNPN, CDR2 SVGIG, per germline (reference sequence). There are 13 residues in the CDR3. V dropped 0 bases and J dropped 9 bases, with 14 bases sitting between them. CDR3 residues: CAWSVRQVMSYTF. Here the CDR3 DNA reads TGTGCCTGGAGTGTACGTCAGGTTATGAGCTACACCTTC.

This clonotype is medium-sized (0.01 to 0.1%) within its sample. The chain is built from TRBV18 and TRBJ1-1; D is unresolved. The CDR3 runs to 15 residues. V lost 4 bases and J 5 bases, leaving 17 bases between the germline ends. CDR1 KGHSH and CDR2 LQKENI come from the germline V gene. The CDR3: CASSQTSGIGTEAFF. The CDR3 DNA follows: TGTGCCAGCTCACAAACATCGGGGATTGGGACTGAAGCTTTCTTT.

Within the sample, this clonotype is medium-sized. V and J are TRBV2 and TRBJ1-4, with D tentatively TRBD1 (5 bases). CDR3 length equals 13 residues. V dropped 5 bases and J dropped 6 bases, with 10 bases sitting between them. Germline V gene lookup returns CDR1 SNHLY and CDR2 FYNNEI. The CDR3 sequence: CASSYQGYEKLFF. DNA of the CDR3: TGTGCCAGCAGTTACCAGGGTTATGAAAAACTGTTTTTT.

Remarks on this clonotype: A much larger clone sits a single nucleotide away, making a read error possible. The CDR3 ends on some other residue instead of the conserved phenylalanine or tryptophan, so this is likely a read error. This chain uses TRBV6-5 with TRBJ2-7; 8 positions match TRBD2. V was pared by 1 base and J by 3 bases, with 2 bases of the junction left unmatched. This CDR3 region has 14 residues. In germline, CDR1 is MNHEY, CDR2 SVGAGI. The CDR3 nucleotides are TGTGCCAGCAGTTACTTAGCGGGGAGCTACGAGCAGTACCTC. Protein: CASSYLAGSYEQYL.

By its share, this clonotype is medium-sized. The chain is built from TRBV3-1 and TRBJ1-2; no firm D call. This CDR3 comprises 15 residues. The germline V and J ends were trimmed by 4 bases and 7 bases, with 19 bases remaining between them. Germline-derived CDR1 and CDR2 are LGHDT and YNNKEL (reference sequence). The CDR3 region has the DNA TGTGCCAGCAGCCTAAAGCCCTACCTCGGGAGTGGCTACACCTTC. It encodes CASSLKPYLGSGYTF.

On this clonotype: Just one base apart from a much larger clone, this may be a read error. V is TRBV9 and J is TRBJ1-1, with unresolved D. Germline V CDR1 and CDR2: SGDLS, YYNGEE. The CDR3 is 15 amino acids. With 0 bases removed from V and 1 base from J, the gap between germline ends came to 10 bases. The CDR3, as DNA: TGTGCCAGCAGCGTAGGCCCCTCGCGGAACACTGAAGCTTTCTTT. It codes for CASSVGPSRNTEAFF.

This clonotype counts as medium-sized. The chain combines TRBV3-1 with TRBJ1-3; TRBD1 matches 9 bases. V lost 4 bases, J lost 4 bases, and 8 bases stayed unmatched. The germline V gene has CDR1 LGHDT and CDR2 YNNKEL (reference sequence). The CDR3 totals 16 residues. The DNA of the CDR3 is TGTGCCAGCAGCCCCGAGTACAGGGGGCGAGGAAACACCATATATTTT. Amino acids: CASSPEYRGRGNTIYF.

This clonotype is medium-sized by share. The chain combines TRBV28 with TRBJ2-6; D uncertain. Germline V lookup: CDR1 MDHEN, CDR2 SYDVKM. Trimming stripped 5 bases from V and 4 bases from J, with 18 bases between. The CDR3 has 17 residues. The CDR3: CASSTRLGRSGANVLTF. CDR3 in DNA: TGTGCCAGCAGTACCCGCCTCGGCAGATCCGGGGCCAACGTCCTGACTTTC.

The chain joins TRBV6-1 to TRBJ1-2, with 12 bases that match TRBD1. Per the germline V gene, CDR1 is MNHNS and CDR2 is SASEGT. The CDR3 totals 16 residues. Trimming cost V 3 bases and J 2 bases; bases outside gene matches: 4. The CDR3 protein is CASSDGTGGKNYGYTF. CDR3 DNA sequence: TGTGCCAGCAGTGACGGGACAGGGGGCAAGAACTATGGCTACACCTTC.